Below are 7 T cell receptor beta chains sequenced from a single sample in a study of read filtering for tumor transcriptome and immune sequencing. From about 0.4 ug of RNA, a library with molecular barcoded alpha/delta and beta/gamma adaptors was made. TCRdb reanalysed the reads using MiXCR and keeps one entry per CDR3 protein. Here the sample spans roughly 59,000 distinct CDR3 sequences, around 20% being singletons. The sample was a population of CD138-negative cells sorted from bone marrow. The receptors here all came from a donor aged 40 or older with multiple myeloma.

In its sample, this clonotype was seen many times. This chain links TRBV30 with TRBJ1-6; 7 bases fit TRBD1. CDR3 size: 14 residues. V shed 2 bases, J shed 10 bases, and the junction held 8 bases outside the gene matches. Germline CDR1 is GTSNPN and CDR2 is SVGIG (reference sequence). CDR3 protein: CAWSTSGGRSPLHF. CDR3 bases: TGTGCCTGGAGTACATCAGGGGGTAGGTCACCCCTCCACTTT. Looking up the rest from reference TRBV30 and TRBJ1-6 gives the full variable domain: SQTIHQWPATLVQPVGSPLSLECTVEGTSNPNLYWYRQAAGRGLQLLFYSVGIGQISSEVPQNLSASRPQDRQFILSSKKLLLSDSGFYLCAWSTSGGRSPLHFGNGTRLTVT.

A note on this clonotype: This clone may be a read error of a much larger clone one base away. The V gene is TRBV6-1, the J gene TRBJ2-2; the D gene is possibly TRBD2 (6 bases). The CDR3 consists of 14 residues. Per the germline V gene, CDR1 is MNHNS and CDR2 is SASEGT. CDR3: CASSYSQATGGLFF. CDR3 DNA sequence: TGTGCCAGCAGTTACTCTCAGGCTACCGGGGGGCTGTTTTTT.

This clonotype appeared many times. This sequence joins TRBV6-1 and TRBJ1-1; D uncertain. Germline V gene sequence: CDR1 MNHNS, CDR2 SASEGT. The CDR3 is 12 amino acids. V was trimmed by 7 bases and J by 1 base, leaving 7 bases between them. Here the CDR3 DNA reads TGTGCCAGCAAAGTGGGGAACACTGAAGCTTTCTTT. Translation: CASKVGNTEAFF.

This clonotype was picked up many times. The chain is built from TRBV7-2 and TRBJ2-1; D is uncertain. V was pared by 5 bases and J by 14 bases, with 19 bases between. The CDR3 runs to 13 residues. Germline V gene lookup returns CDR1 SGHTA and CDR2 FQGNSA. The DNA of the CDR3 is TGTGCCAGCAGCCGCCGGGTCCCCTCGGAAGAGTTCTTC. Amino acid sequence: CASSRRVPSEEFF.

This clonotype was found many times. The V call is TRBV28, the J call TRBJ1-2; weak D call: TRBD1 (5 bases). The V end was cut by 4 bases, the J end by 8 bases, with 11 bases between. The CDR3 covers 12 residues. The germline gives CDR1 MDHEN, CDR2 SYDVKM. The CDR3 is CASSWGFEGYTF. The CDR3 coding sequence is TGTGCCAGCAGTTGGGGGTTTGAGGGCTACACCTTC.

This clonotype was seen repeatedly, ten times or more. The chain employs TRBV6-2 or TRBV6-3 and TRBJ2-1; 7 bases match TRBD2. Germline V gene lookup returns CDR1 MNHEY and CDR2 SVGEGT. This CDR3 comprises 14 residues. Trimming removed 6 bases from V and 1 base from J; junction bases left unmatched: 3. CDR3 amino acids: CASRPSGSYNEQFF. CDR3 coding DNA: TGTGCCAGCAGGCCTAGCGGTTCCTACAATGAGCAGTTCTTC.

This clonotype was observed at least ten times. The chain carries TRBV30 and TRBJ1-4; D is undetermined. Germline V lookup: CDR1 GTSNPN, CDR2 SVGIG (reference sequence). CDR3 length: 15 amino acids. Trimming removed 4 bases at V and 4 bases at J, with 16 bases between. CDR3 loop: CAWKALTAYNEKLFF. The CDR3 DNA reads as TGTGCCTGGAAGGCCTTAACGGCGTATAATGAAAAACTGTTTTTT.